This T cell receptor (beta chain) was captured by sequencing in a study of radiotherapy plus CTLA-4 blockade in lung cancer. About the study: Objective responses were seen in around 17% of patients, disease control in more than 30%.

Study findings and constraints: Among reported predictors of response, early blood T cell clone dynamics with interferon-beta performed best. Radiotherapy was combined with ipilimumab, and tumor-derived TCR clones then expanded in blood.

On this clone itself: As yet, its antigen is unknown.

Only in-frame clones appear in the TCRdb table, and some are missing; sequencing was by immunoSEQ multiplex PCR. The data show 23,000 or so clones, with around 72% seen just once and 3.6% held by the top ten. Trimming took 5 bases from V and 2 from J; bases not matched to a gene: 8. The CDR3 is made up of 16 amino acids. Germline V gene sequence: CDR1 SGHTA, CDR2 FQGNSA. Alongside CTLA-4 blockade with ipilimumab, patients with chemo-refractory metastatic non-small-cell lung cancer received focal radiation. This TCR came from a human donor with non-small cell lung cancer who had stable disease on radiotherapy plus ipilimumab. The rearrangement uses TRBV7-2 and TRBJ2-5; 10 nucleotides agree with TRBD1. Sequenced material: peripheral blood, taken from a patient treated with radiotherapy plus ipilimumab. CDR3 region: CASSLTGGAGQETQYF. DNA of the CDR3: TGTGCCAGCAGCCTGACAGGGGGCGCGGGGCAAGAGACCCAGTACTTC.